A single sample gave rise to the 10 T cell receptor beta chains below, sequenced in a study of blood T cells in healthy people across ages (dated by TCRdb to between 2014 and 2017). The library was obtained by 5' RACE. Sequencing was carried out with an Illumina HiSeq 2500. A second PCR of roughly 7 to 11 cycles was performed with a sample-barcoded 5' primer and a J-beta primer mix. In TCRdb, the public reads were trimmed at Q25 with fastp and aligned with MiXCR, with productive beta chains retained. A single entry per CDR3 protein holds the most common genes and DNA from its merged rows. The sample table contains about 580,000 distinct CDR3 sequences; only one count was recorded for about 45% of them. 20% to 25% of the sample goes to the ten largest clones. The sequenced sample was blood. The receptors derive from a man at least 80 years old in good health.

This clonotype was recorded many times. The chain employs TRBV10-1 and TRBJ2-3; the D is unclear. This CDR3 has 14 amino acids. Looked up from germline, CDR1 is WNHNN and CDR2 is SYGVQD (reference sequence). V lost 3 bases and J 4 bases, leaving 11 bases between the germline ends. The CDR3 DNA sequence: TGCGCCAGCAGTGATACCCGAGTCCCAGATACGCAGTATTTT. Translation: CASSDTRVPDTQYF.

The gene calls are TRBV10-3 and TRBJ2-3; no clear D gene. The CDR3 sequence is 14 residues long. Trimming pared 6 bases from V and 2 bases from J, leaving 12 bases between. The V gene's germline CDR1 is ENHRY and CDR2 SYGVKD. CDR3 DNA: TGTGCCATCAGCCCCGGATTAAACACAGATACGCAGTATTTT. This codes for CAISPGLNTDTQYF.

The chain uses TRBV9 and TRBJ2-5, with no clear D. Germline CDR1 is SGDLS and CDR2 is YYNGEE. There are 15 residues in the CDR3. V gave up 6 bases and J gave up 1 base, with 16 bases separating them. The CDR3 region is CASTLPPTSQETQYF. CDR3 in DNA: TGTGCCAGCACCCTGCCCCCGACCTCCCAAGAGACCCAGTACTTC.

The genes are TRBV7-3 and TRBJ1-2, with D perhaps TRBD1 (6 bases). Germline-derived CDR1 and CDR2 are SGHTA and FQGTGA. CDR3 length: 14 residues. Trimming stripped 1 base from V and 8 bases from J, with 14 bases between. CDR3 amino acids: CASSLMGGGNGYTF. CDR3 DNA sequence: TGTGCCAGCAGCTTAATGGGGGGCGGGAACGGCTACACCTTC. Together with reference TRBV7-3 and TRBJ1-2, the CDR3 gives the full variable domain: GAGVSQTPSNKVTEKGKYVELRCDPISGHTALYWYRQSLGQGPEFLIYFQGTGAADDSGLPNDRFFAVRPEGSVSTLKIQRTERGDSAVYLCASSLMGGGNGYTFGSGTRLTVV.

The gene calls are TRBV10-3 and TRBJ1-2, with a weak D call TRBD1 (5 bases). The CDR3 covers 16 residues. The germline V gene encodes CDR1 ENHRY and CDR2 SYGVKD. The V gene lost 4 bases and the J gene lost 8 bases, with 23 bases spanning the gap. In nucleotides, the CDR3 is TGTGCCATCAGTGGAGCATTCCGGGGCCCTATGTTGGGCTACACCTTC. Protein: CAISGAFRGPMLGYTF.

This chain joins TRBV20-1 and TRBJ1-4; TRBD1 is a possible D gene (5 bases). This CDR3 has 13 amino acids. The germline V gene encodes CDR1 DFQATT and CDR2 SNEGSKA (reference sequence). With 5 bases removed from V and 9 bases from J, the gap between germline ends came to 16 bases. For the CDR3, the DNA is TGCAGTGCTCGGACGGACAAACTTAAAAAACTGTTTTTT. Its translation is CSARTDKLKKLFF.

This clonotype was seen more than once but under ten times. The chain carries TRBV6-6 and TRBJ1-3; D might be TRBD1 (6 bases). Germline lookup yields CDR1 MNHNY and CDR2 SVGAGI (reference sequence). This CDR3 has 17 amino acids. Deletions cut 4 bases from V and 2 bases from J, with 18 bases between. The CDR3 region has the DNA TGTGCCAGCAGTTCCTACCAAGGGGGGTCGGCTGGAAACACCATATATTTT. Encoded protein: CASSSYQGGSAGNTIYF.

The chain combines TRBV20-1 with TRBJ1-6; 7 nucleotides line up with TRBD1. This CDR3 has 15 amino acids. CDR1 is DFQATT, CDR2 SNEGSKA, per germline (reference sequence). V lost 3 bases to trimming and J lost 7 bases; unmatched junction nucleotides: 9. The CDR3 DNA follows: TGCAGTGCTAGGGCGACAGGGCCCGGAAATTCACCCCTCCACTTT. The encoded protein is CSARATGPGNSPLHF.

The chain joins TRBV28 to TRBJ2-7, with 9 nucleotides matching TRBD2. This CDR3 comprises 15 residues. Germline assignment: CDR1 MDHEN and CDR2 SYDVKM. V lost 2 bases, J lost 3 bases, and 5 bases stayed unmatched. CDR3 residues: CASSLPGLAFYEQYF. CDR3 bases: TGTGCCAGCAGTTTACCGGGACTAGCCTTCTACGAGCAGTACTTC.

The chain is built from TRBV6-2 or TRBV6-3 and TRBJ2-3, with D possibly called TRBD1 or TRBD2 (5 bases each). The germline V gene encodes CDR1 MNHEY and CDR2 SVGEGT. Trimming cost V 8 bases and J 2 bases, with 20 bases left between them. The CDR3 runs 16 residues. In DNA, the CDR3 is TGTGCCAGCGGTCTTCGAGTTGGGGGTTACACAGATACGCAGTATTTT. The encoded protein is CASGLRVGGYTDTQYF.